This TCR beta chain was identified during a study of blood T cell repertoires in COVID-19. About the research overall: Spain, Italy and the United States supplied samples that represented acute and convalescent COVID-19.

The CDR3 has 13 amino acids. V shed 3 bases and J shed 3 bases, with 8 bases lying between them. Germline loops: CDR1 SGHAT, CDR2 FQNNGV. Authors' analysis steps: Reference gene primer amplification gave estimated nucleated cell counts. Here immunoSEQ multiplex PCR was the method, and the copy in TCRdb shows in-frame clones only, minus some. V and J calls plus clone size are reproduced from that table; the DNA served to infer D and trimming. Of 200,000 to 250,000 clones listed, 70% to 90% are singletons. The receptor comes from a man aged 45-60 years with acute or convalescent COVID-19. This rearrangement joins TRBV11-2 to TRBJ1-1; TRBD1 might be the D (5 bases). Sample: peripheral blood. The CDR3 reads CASSLIRDTEAFF. The CDR3 DNA follows: TGTGCCAGCAGCTTGATCAGGGACACTGAAGCTTTCTTT. The full variable domain, with the rest looked up from reference TRBV11-2 and TRBJ1-1, is EAGVAQSPRYKIIEKRQSVAFWCNPISGHATLYWYQQILGQGPKLLIQFQNNGVVDDSQLPKDRFSAERLKGVDSTLKIQPAKLEDSAVYLCASSLIRDTEAFFGQGTRLTVV.